This passage covers 7 T cell receptor beta chains from one sample sequenced in a study of CD8 T cells in Susac syndrome. Reverse transcription of about 0.45 to 1 ug RNA was performed with random hexamers. TCRdb called the immunoSEQ multiplex PCR reads again in MiXCR, with one record for every CDR3 protein. Of about 290,000 distinct CDR3 sequences in the sample, 89% were seen once. Sequenced sample: CD8+ T cells from PBMCs. The source is a human donor with multiple sclerosis.

The chain joins TRBV4-1 to TRBJ2-3; 8 bases line up with TRBD2. J lost 1 base, V lost 0 bases, and 12 bases had no gene match. Germline CDR1 is MGHRA and CDR2 is YSYEKL. The CDR3 has 19 amino acids. The CDR3 loop is CASSQDLGSGSSRTDTQYF. CDR3 sequence (DNA): TGCGCCAGCAGCCAAGATCTGGGGAGCGGGAGTAGTCGCACAGATACGCAGTATTTT.

The chain uses TRBV11-3 and TRBJ1-1; D is perhaps TRBD1 (5 bases). Trimming shortened V by 5 bases and J by 3 bases, and 16 bases separated the two germline ends. This CDR3 region has 15 residues. CDR1 is SGHNT and CDR2 is YENEEA in the germline V gene. CDR3 loop: CASSLGRKGDTEAFF. The CDR3 nucleotides are TGTGCCAGCAGCCTGGGACGCAAAGGGGACACTGAAGCTTTCTTT.

The chain couples TRBV12-3 or TRBV12-4 to TRBJ2-3; D is possibly TRBD2 (6 bases). The CDR3 is made up of 14 amino acids. Between the trimmed V and J ends, which lost 5 bases and 0 bases, there was a span of 9 bases. The CDR3 protein is CASSQSGSTDTQYF. The CDR3 region has the DNA TGTGCCAGCAGTCAAAGCGGGAGCACAGATACGCAGTATTTT.

The V gene is TRBV9, the J gene TRBJ2-6; the D gene could be TRBD1 or TRBD2 (5 bases each). The ends were cut back, 4 bases at V and 1 base at J, with 18 bases in the middle. This CDR3 contains 18 residues. Germline CDR1 SGDLS, CDR2 YYNGEE. In DNA form, the CDR3 reads TGTGCCAGCAGCAGGCCGGGACGGATGATTTCTGGGGCCAACGTCCTGACTTTC. It translates to CASSRPGRMISGANVLTF.

The chain's CDR3 is CASSIQTDYEQYF. In DNA, the CDR3 is TGTGCCAGCAGCATACAGACGGACTACGAGCAGTACTTC. The J gene is TRBJ2-7, the V gene TRBV12-3 or TRBV12-4; D gene uncertain. The CDR3 has 13 amino acids. V lost 6 bases, J lost 3 bases, and 12 bases lay in between.

The J gene is TRBJ1-1, the V gene TRBV4-1; no clear D gene. V was clipped by 0 bases and J by 3 bases, with 11 bases between them. The germline V gene encodes CDR1 MGHRA and CDR2 YSYEKL. CDR3 length: 15 residues. CDR3 nucleotides: TGCGCCAGCAGCCAAGAAGCCGGACGGGACACTGAAGCTTTCTTT. Protein product: CASSQEAGRDTEAFF.

This clonotype was detected once. V and J are TRBV27 and TRBJ1-5; D may be TRBD1 (6 bases). V lost 6 bases and J lost 6, with 9 bases in between. The CDR3 has 12 amino acids. Per germline, CDR1 MNHEY and CDR2 SMNVEV (reference sequence). CDR3 sequence reads: CASSRRGQPQHF. CDR3 coding DNA: TGTGCCAGCAGCCGCAGGGGTCAGCCCCAGCATTTT.